Following are 6 T cell receptor beta chains from one sample sequenced in a study of Ad26.COV2.S vaccination and SARS-CoV-2 variants. TCRdb's copy holds only in-frame clones and misses some; the assay was immunoSEQ multiplex PCR. This table has about 330,000 clones, about 90% appearing once. The treatment: over 15 received Ad26.COV2.S at low or high dose, single or two shots; a few received placebo; per-sample allocation not given. After the first vaccine or placebo injection, samples were drawn on day 63. The sequencing used peripheral blood, collected in a trial of Ad26.COV2.S vaccine versus placebo. These receptors were taken from a person between 18 and 65 years old who received the Ad26.COV2.S COVID-19 vaccine or a placebo.

As regards this clone: The sample has other DNA sequences that encode this CDR3 too. The chain joins TRBV19 to TRBJ1-1, with D perhaps TRBD1 (5 bases). The CDR3 spans 13 residues. Trimming shortened V by 3 bases and J by 1 base, and 6 bases separated the two germline ends. Germline CDR1 is LNHDA and CDR2 is SQIVND (reference sequence). The CDR3 here is CASSIGGNTEAFF. The CDR3 DNA follows: TGTGCCAGTAGTATCGGGGGGAACACTGAAGCTTTCTTT. The complete variable domain, with remaining parts taken from reference TRBV19 and TRBJ1-1, reads DGGITQSPKYLFRKEGQNVTLSCEQNLNHDAMYWYRQDPGQGLRLIYYSQIVNDFQKGDIAEGYSVSREKKESFPLTVTSAQKNPTAFYLCASSIGGNTEAFFGQGTRLTVV.

The rearrangement links TRBV28 to TRBJ2-3; 8 bases match TRBD2. Germline CDR1 is MDHEN and CDR2 is SYDVKM. The CDR3 covers 16 residues. V dropped 6 bases and J dropped 2; count of bases not matched to a gene: 10. The CDR3 DNA reads as TGTGCCAGCAGCAAAGAGCGGGGGTCTTACACAGATACGCAGTATTTT. Its translation is CASSKERGSYTDTQYF.

The chain joins TRBV5-6 to TRBJ2-1, with TRBD2 matching over 8 bases. Germline V gene sequence: CDR1 SGHDT, CDR2 YYEEEE. The J segment lost 0 bases and the V segment lost 5 bases, leaving 16 bases of the junction unmatched. The CDR3 length is 19 residues. The CDR3 here is CASSYASGGGIVSYNEQFF. CDR3 bases: TGTGCCAGCAGTTACGCCTCCGGGGGGGGCATAGTCTCCTACAATGAGCAGTTCTTC.

This sequence joins TRBV7-8 and TRBJ1-5, with a possible D match to TRBD1 (5 bases). Germline CDR1 SGHVS, CDR2 FQNEAQ. V lost 4 bases, J lost 0 bases, and 13 bases lay in between. CDR3 length: 16 residues. CDR3 in DNA: TGTGCCAGCAGCTCGGGGCCAAGAAATAGCAATCAGCCCCAGCATTTT. Encoded protein: CASSSGPRNSNQPQHF.

J is TRBJ1-2 and V is TRBV7-2; possible D gene TRBD1, 5 bases. The germline V gene encodes CDR1 SGHTA and CDR2 FQGNSA. The V and J ends lost 3 bases and 0 bases respectively, with 8 bases between them. The CDR3 has 14 amino acids. The CDR3, as DNA: TGTGCCAGCAGCTTCGCAGGGACTAACTATGGCTACACCTTC. Its protein is CASSFAGTNYGYTF.

The sample holds a few counts of this clone. The genes are TRBV10-2 and TRBJ1-1; no firm D call. V was cut by 10 bases and J by 0 bases, with 12 bases left in between. Germline V lookup: CDR1 WSHSY, CDR2 SAAADI. The CDR3 consists of 13 residues. The CDR3 DNA sequence: TGCGCCACCACCCTCAAGGTGAACACTGAAGCTTTCTTT. This encodes CATTLKVNTEAFF.